Below are 13 T cell receptor beta chains sequenced from a single sample in a study of PD-1 blockade in classical Hodgkin lymphoma (dated by TCRdb to the early 2020s). The library came from the immunoSEQ multiplex PCR assay. Drawn from immuneACCESS, this table holds only the in-frame rearrangements with V and J called that TCRdb kept. Clones are partly lost; checked studies trace under half to an unresolved V gene and leave the rest unexplained. This sample gives roughly 49,000 clones in total; nearly 90% of them show up just once. Approximately 15% of the sample comes from the top ten. The sample's time point label, decoded: cycle 4 day 1 (C4D1), after more than 5 weeks of nivolumab. Every trial patient had relapsed after autologous stem cell transplantation, and cohorts A, B and C differed in prior brentuximab vedotin exposure. Sample: peripheral blood mononuclear cells (PBMCs), taken before the fourth cycle of nivolumab. All receptors come from a human donor with classical Hodgkin lymphoma.

The V and J genes are TRBV5-4 and TRBJ2-3, with 10 bases matching TRBD2. With V trimmed by 2 bases and J by 5 bases, 5 bases remained unmatched. The CDR3 extends over 15 amino acids. CDR1 is SGHNT and CDR2 is YYREEE in the germline V gene (reference sequence). CDR3: CASSLAGGVRDTQYF. CDR3 sequence (DNA): TGTGCCAGCAGCTTAGCGGGAGGGGTTAGAGATACGCAGTATTTT.

This chain joins TRBV5-1 and TRBJ1-2; D may be TRBD1 (5 bases). V was pared by 0 bases and J by 7 bases, with 13 bases between. The CDR3 extends over 14 amino acids. Germline V lookup: CDR1 SGHRS, CDR2 YFSETQ. Written as DNA, the CDR3 is TGCGCCAGCAGCTTGGTGGCAGGGCAGGGTGGCTACACCTTC. Translating it yields CASSLVAGQGGYTF.

V usage is TRBV5-1 and J usage is TRBJ2-1; TRBD2 might be the D (5 bases). V was cut by 4 bases and J by 2 bases, with 10 bases left in between. In germline, CDR1 is SGHRS, CDR2 YFSETQ. The CDR3 contains 14 residues. CDR3 in amino acids: CASSPSGTYNEQFF. Here the CDR3 DNA reads TGCGCCAGCAGCCCGAGCGGCACCTACAATGAGCAGTTCTTC.

This chain connects TRBV4-2 to TRBJ2-3; D call uncertain. The V gene lost 4 bases and the J gene lost 3 bases, with 20 bases spanning the gap. The germline V gene encodes CDR1 LGHNA and CDR2 YNFKEQ. The CDR3 sequence is 17 residues long. The CDR3: CASSPEVGLKGTDTQYF. In DNA, the CDR3 is TGTGCCAGCAGCCCAGAGGTAGGGCTAAAAGGAACAGATACGCAGTATTTT.

The chain combines TRBV5-1 with TRBJ2-7; 8 nucleotides align to TRBD2. In germline, CDR1 is SGHRS, CDR2 YFSETQ. Trimming took 4 bases from V and 2 from J; bases not matched to a gene: 8. The CDR3 length is 15 residues. CDR3 DNA: TGCGCCAGCAGCCCTGTAGCGGGGATTGCCTACGAGCAGTACTTC. Amino acids: CASSPVAGIAYEQYF.

Worth noting for this clone: The germline gene is not matched at one end of the junction; a read error may be the cause. The rearrangement uses TRBV4-1 and TRBJ1-4, with D possibly TRBD1 on 6 matching bases. Germline V gives CDR1 MGHRA, CDR2 YSYEKL. There are 11 residues in the CDR3. The CDR3 region is CASSQTGTRLF. The CDR3 DNA follows: TGCGCCAGCAGCCAGACCGGGACAAGGCTTTTT.

The rearrangement joins TRBV9 to TRBJ2-3; D is unclear. The CDR3 covers 15 residues. V was pared by 0 bases and J by 1 base, with 9 bases between. Germline-derived CDR1 and CDR2 are SGDLS and YYNGEE. CDR3 bases: TGTGCCAGCAGCGTAGGGGCTCGGGGCACAGATACGCAGTATTTT. Translated: CASSVGARGTDTQYF.

The genes are TRBV5-1 and TRBJ1-3; weak D call: TRBD1 (5 bases). The CDR3 has 15 amino acids. Trimming removed 5 bases from V and 0 bases from J, with 12 bases in between. Germline assignment: CDR1 SGHRS and CDR2 YFSETQ. CDR3 coding DNA: TGCGCCAGCAGGACGGGGCTTATCTCTGGAAACACCATATATTTT. This sequence encodes CASRTGLISGNTIYF. Drawing the rest from reference TRBV5-1 and TRBJ1-3, the complete variable domain is KAGVTQTPRYLIKTRGQQVTLSCSPISGHRSVSWYQQTPGQGLQFLFEYFSETQRNKGNFPGRFSGRQFSNSRSEMNVSTLELGDSALYLCASRTGLISGNTIYFGEGSWLTVV.

V and J are TRBV19 and TRBJ1-2; D is undetermined. Germline V CDR1 and CDR2: LNHDA, SQIVND (reference sequence). The germline V and J ends were trimmed by 3 bases and 1 base, with 15 bases remaining between them. The CDR3 length is 16 residues. CDR3 sequence reads: CASSMPRVSINYGYTF. CDR3 in DNA: TGTGCCAGTAGTATGCCAAGAGTCTCCATTAACTATGGCTACACCTTC.

This clone was seen only once. This chain links TRBV7-3 with TRBJ1-6, with 8 positions matching TRBD1. The V segment lost 6 bases and the J segment 16 bases; nucleotides outside the gene matches: 11. The CDR3 has 13 residues. Germline CDR1 and CDR2: SGHTA and FQGTGA. CDR3 nucleotides: TGTGCCAGCAGTCCCGGACAGGGAATCGAGCTCCACTTT. It yields the protein CASSPGQGIELHF.

The genes are TRBV11-3 and TRBJ2-7, with 7 bases identical to TRBD1. Germline V lookup: CDR1 SGHNT, CDR2 YENEEA. This CDR3 has 15 residues. V trimming: 0 bases; J trimming: 5 bases; junction bases outside the gene matches: 7. The CDR3 region is CASSLDYRGFHEQYF. The CDR3 DNA is TGTGCCAGCAGCTTAGACTACAGGGGCTTCCACGAGCAGTACTTC.

This chain links TRBV4-1 with TRBJ2-6; D is possibly TRBD2 (5 bases). Germline loops: CDR1 MGHRA, CDR2 YSYEKL. Trimming shortened V by 3 bases and J by 0 bases, and 18 bases separated the two germline ends. This CDR3 is built from 19 residues. CDR3 coding DNA: TGCGCCAGCAGCCACTCGTCCCTACGAGGGCCCTCTGGGGCCAACGTCCTGACTTTC. As protein: CASSHSSLRGPSGANVLTF.

This clone was recorded once. The chain links TRBV11-3 to TRBJ2-1; D is perhaps TRBD1 (6 bases). This CDR3 has 15 amino acids. V shed 1 base and J shed 8 bases, with 15 bases lying between them. Germline CDR1 reads SGHNT; CDR2 reads YENEEA. CDR3 bases: TGTGCCAGCAGCTTAGGGTTAGGGGGAAGGGATGAGCAGTTCTTC. Amino acids: CASSLGLGGRDEQFF.